This T cell receptor (beta chain) comes out of a study of shared clonotypes between healthy human individuals. At the level of the study: Per-donor plates numbered three CD4 naive, three CD4 memory, two CD8 naive and one CD8 memory.

Assay used: immunoSEQ multiplex PCR; TCRdb lists only in-frame clones, some missing. The sample lists almost 750,000 clones; approximately 72% were seen once. Study results and caveats: Lower generation probabilities were found for non-shared clonotypes than for those shared by all four donors. Limited genetic and exposure-history diversity came from having few donors.

As for this clone: The antigen is undetermined.

Losses at the gene ends were 4 bases for V and 2 bases for J; bases not matched to a gene: 6. Germline CDR1 and CDR2: SGHKS and YYEKEE (reference sequence). CDR3 length: 15 amino acids. The V gene is TRBV5-5, the J gene TRBJ1-2; 9 nucleotides match TRBD1. The sequenced material came from memory CD4+ T cells sorted from blood. Subset here: CD45RA-negative fraction. The receptor's source is a woman in her thirties in good health. The DNA of the CDR3 is TGTGCCAGCAGCACCCGGGACAGGGTGAACTATGGCTACACCTTC. Protein sequence: CASSTRDRVNYGYTF.